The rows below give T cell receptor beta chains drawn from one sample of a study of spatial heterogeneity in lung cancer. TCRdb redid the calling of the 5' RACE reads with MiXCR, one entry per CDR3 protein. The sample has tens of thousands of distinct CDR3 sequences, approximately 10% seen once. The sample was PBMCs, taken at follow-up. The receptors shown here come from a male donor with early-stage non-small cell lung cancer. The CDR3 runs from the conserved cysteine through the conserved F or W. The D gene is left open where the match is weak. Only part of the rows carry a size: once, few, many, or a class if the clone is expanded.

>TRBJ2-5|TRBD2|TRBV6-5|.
TGTGCCAGCAGTGCCGAACGGGAGGAAGAGACCCAGTACTTC
CASSAEREEETQYF
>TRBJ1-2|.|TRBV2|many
TGTGCCAGCAGTCTAGGACAGTATGGCTACACCTTC
CASSLGQYGYTF
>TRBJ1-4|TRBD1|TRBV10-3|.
TGTGCCATCAGGGCCGGGACAGGGCGGGAGAAACTGTTTTTT
CAIRAGTGREKLFF
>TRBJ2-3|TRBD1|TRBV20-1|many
TGCACTCCGGGACAGGGTGGCTCAGATACGCAGTATTTT
CTPGQGGSDTQYF
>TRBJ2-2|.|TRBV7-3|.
TGTGCCAGCAGTCTCTCGCCGGGGGCCTCGAAGGCCGGGGAGCTGTTTTTT
CASSLSPGASKAGELFF
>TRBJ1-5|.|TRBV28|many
TGTGCCAGCAGTTTAGCCGGGTCCCGTCATCCCCAGCATTTT
CASSLAGSRHPQHF
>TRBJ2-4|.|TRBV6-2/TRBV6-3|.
TGTGCCAGCAACGGGGACTTTCAAAGAAACATTCAGTACTTC
CASNGDFQRNIQYF
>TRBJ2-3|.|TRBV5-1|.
TGCGCCAGCAGCCTTTTACGGATGAACACAGATACGCAGTATTTT
CASSLLRMNTDTQYF
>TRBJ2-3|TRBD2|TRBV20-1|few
TGCAGTGTGGGACTAGCGGGGGTGACAGATACGCAGTATTTT
CSVGLAGVTDTQYF
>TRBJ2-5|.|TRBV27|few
TGTGCCAGCAGTTTAGGTGGGGGAGGAGAGACCCAGTACTTC
CASSLGGGGETQYF
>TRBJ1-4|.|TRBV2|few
TGTGCCAGTGTAGGGTGGCGTTCTGAAAAACTGTTTTTT
CASVGWRSEKLFF
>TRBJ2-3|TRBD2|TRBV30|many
TGTGCCTGGAGTGTTCCCGGGACTAGCCCACGCACAGATACGCAGTATTTT
CAWSVPGTSPRTDTQYF
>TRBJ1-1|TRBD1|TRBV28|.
TGTGCCAGCAAAACGGACAGGCCGGGAGCTTTCTTT
CASKTDRPGAFF
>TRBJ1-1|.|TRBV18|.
TGTGCCAGCTCTCTTACGGCTGGGCTGACTGAAGCTTTCTTT
CASSLTAGLTEAFF
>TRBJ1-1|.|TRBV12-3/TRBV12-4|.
TGTGCCAGCAGTCAACTCAACACTGAAGCTTTCTTT
CASSQLNTEAFF
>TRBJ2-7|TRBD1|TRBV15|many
TGTGCCACCAGCAGGCTGACAGGGCTTGCCTACGAGCAGTACTTC
CATSRLTGLAYEQYF
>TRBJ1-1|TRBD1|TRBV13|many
TGTGCCAGCAGCCCTGACAGGGGGCTTATGAACACTGAAGCTTTCTTT
CASSPDRGLMNTEAFF
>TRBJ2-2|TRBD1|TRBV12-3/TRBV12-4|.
TGTGCCAGCAGGACAGGGGGCAACACCGGGGAGCTGTTTTTT
CASRTGGNTGELFF
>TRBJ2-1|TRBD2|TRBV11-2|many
TGTGCCAGCAGCTCACTAGCGGGGGGCCCGAATGAGCAGTTCTTC
CASSSLAGGPNEQFF
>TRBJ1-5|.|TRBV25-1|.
TGTGCCAGCAGTGAATCGGGGGGTCAGCCCCAGCATTTT
CASSESGGQPQHF
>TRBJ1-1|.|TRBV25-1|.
TGTGCCAGCAGTGATGAACAGACTGAAGCTTTCTTT
CASSDEQTEAFF
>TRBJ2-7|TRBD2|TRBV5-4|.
TGTGCCAGCAGCCCCGGGACTAGAAGTACCTACGAGCAGTACTTC
CASSPGTRSTYEQYF
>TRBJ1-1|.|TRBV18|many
TGTGCCAGCTCACCACAGTGGCAGGGTGAAGCTTTCTTT
CASSPQWQGEAFF
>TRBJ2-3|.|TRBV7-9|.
TGTGTCAGCAGCTTAGTAAACCTTAGCACAGATACGCAGTATTTT
CVSSLVNLSTDTQYF
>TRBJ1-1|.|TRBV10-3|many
TGTGCCATCAGTGAGTCCCCGACGGGAAACACTGAAGCTTTCTTT
CAISESPTGNTEAFF
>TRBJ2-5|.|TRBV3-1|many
TGTGCCAGCAGCCAAGGGCGGGCAGAGACCCAGTACTTC
CASSQGRAETQYF
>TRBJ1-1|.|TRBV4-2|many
TGTGCCAGCAGCCAAGTTTATAGCCAGGTAAGGCGTGAAGCTTTCTTT
CASSQVYSQVRREAFF
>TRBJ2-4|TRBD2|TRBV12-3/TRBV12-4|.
TGTGCCAGCACTCCCTTGAAAGGACTAGCGGGAGTTCTAGCCAAAAACATTCAGTACTTC
CASTPLKGLAGVLAKNIQYF
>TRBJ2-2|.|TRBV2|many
TGTGCCAGCAGTGCGGACAGCACCGGGGAGCTGTTTTTT
CASSADSTGELFF
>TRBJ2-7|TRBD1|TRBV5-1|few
TGCGCCAGCAGTTTTGGACAGGGGGCTCTTGGCGAGCAGTACTTC
CASSFGQGALGEQYF
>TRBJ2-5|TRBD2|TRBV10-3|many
TGTGCCATCAGCAATAGCGGGCCCCCCCAAGAGACCCAGTACTTC
CAISNSGPPQETQYF
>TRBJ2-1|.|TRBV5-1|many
TGCGCCAGCAGCTTGGCTAGCGCCAACAATGAGCAGTTCTTC
CASSLASANNEQFF